Listed below are T cell receptor beta chains from one sample, sequenced in a study of cytomegalovirus exposure and HLA in healthy donors. Here immunoSEQ multiplex PCR was the method, and the copy in TCRdb shows in-frame clones only, minus some. The sample has about 140,000 clones, 80% seen once; the top ten hold approximately 7%. The sample taken for sequencing was PBMCs. The receptor set was obtained from a man aged 40-50 years in good health and CMV-seropositive. Each CDR3 is given with its conserved first and last residue. D genes are given only for firm matches. Where a row states a size, it is once, few, many or the class of an expanded clone; other rows omit it.

d_gene	v_gene	j_gene	abundance	CDR3nt	CDR3aa
TRBD2	TRBV19	TRBJ2-7	NA	TGTGCCAGTAGTATAGGGTCGGGAGGGCCCTTCGAGCAGTACTTC	CASSIGSGGPFEQYF
NA	TRBV7-6	TRBJ1-1	once	TGTGCCAGCAGCTTAGGCAGGGCGAACACTGAAGCTTTCTTT	CASSLGRANTEAFF
TRBD1	TRBV5-4	TRBJ2-5	NA	TGTGCCAGCAGCTTCGGGGACAGGGGATACCAAGAGACCCAGTACTTC	CASSFGDRGYQETQYF
NA	TRBV6-1	TRBJ2-7	NA	TGTGCCAGCAGCCTCTACGAGCAGTACTTC	CASSLYEQYF
TRBD1	TRBV6-5	TRBJ1-1	NA	TGTGCCAGCAGTTACTCGGGACAGGGGCTACAAGCTTTCTTT	CASSYSGQGLQAFF
NA	TRBV4-2	TRBJ2-2	NA	TGTGCCAGCAGCCGAGACAGTTACACCGGGGAGCTGTTTTTT	CASSRDSYTGELFF
TRBD1	TRBV29-1	TRBJ2-7	few	TGCAGCGCCTTGACAGGGGGCATTTACGAGCAGTACTTC	CSALTGGIYEQYF
TRBD2	TRBV10-3	TRBJ2-7	NA	TGTGCCATCGGGCGGGAGCCTTACGAGCAGTACTTC	CAIGREPYEQYF
NA	TRBV7-9	TRBJ1-1	NA	TGTGCCAGCAGCTTAGCCAGGGGCACTGAAGCTTTCTTT	CASSLARGTEAFF
NA	TRBV19	TRBJ2-1	once	TGTGCCAGTAGTGCCCAAGCTAGAGCTTACAATGAGCAGTTCTTC	CASSAQARAYNEQFF
NA	TRBV5-8	TRBJ1-1	NA	TGTGCCAGCAGCTTAATAGGGGGCACTGAAGCTTTCTTT	CASSLIGGTEAFF
NA	TRBV7-2	TRBJ1-2	once	TGTGCCAGCAGCTTAGAGCCAGGGGCTAACTATGGCTACACCTTC	CASSLEPGANYGYTF
TRBD1	TRBV6-1	TRBJ2-3	NA	TGTGCCAGCAGTGCAACAGGGGGCACAGATACGCAGTATTTT	CASSATGGTDTQYF
TRBD2	TRBV13	TRBJ2-1	once	TGTGCCAGCAGCTTAGAGGGACTAGCGGAAAGGAGCTCCTACAATGAGCAGTTCTTC	CASSLEGLAERSSYNEQFF
NA	TRBV7-9	TRBJ2-6	few	TGTGCCAGCAGCTCAACACAGGGAACCGGGGCCAACGTCCTGACTTTC	CASSSTQGTGANVLTF
TRBD1	TRBV7-9	TRBJ1-2	NA	TGTGCCAGCAGCTTAGGGGGGGCAGGGGGCGCTTATGGCTACACCTTC	CASSLGGAGGAYGYTF
TRBD1	TRBV29-1	TRBJ1-6	NA	TGCAGCGTTGGGACAGGGAGCTCCTATAATTCACCCCTCCACTTT	CSVGTGSSYNSPLHF
NA	TRBV7-2	TRBJ2-1	NA	TGTGCCAGCAGCTCGGCACGGCGGTGGGAGCAGTTCTTC	CASSSARRWEQFF
NA	TRBV2	TRBJ2-4	NA	TGTGCCAGCAGTGAAGGGGCCTCCCACCCCATTCAGTACTTC	CASSEGASHPIQYF
NA	TRBV13	TRBJ2-7	once	TGTGCCAGCAGCTCGACAGTGTGGACCGAGCAGTACTTC	CASSSTVWTEQYF
NA	TRBV21-1	TRBJ2-7	NA	TGTGCCAGCAGCAAAGAGCGGACAGGCTACGAGCAGTACTTC	CASSKERTGYEQYF
NA	TRBV5-8	TRBJ2-7	NA	TGTGCCAGCAGCCTGGATAGTAGCGGCATCTACGAGCAGTACTTC	CASSLDSSGIYEQYF
TRBD2	TRBV14	TRBJ2-1	NA	TGTGCCAGCAGCCAAGGACTAGCGGGGCCCTACAATGAGCAGTTCTTC	CASSQGLAGPYNEQFF
NA	TRBV5-1	TRBJ1-1	NA	TGCGCCAGCAGCCCTATCTTGGGCAGCCGGAACACTGAAGCTTTCTTT	CASSPILGSRNTEAFF
TRBD2	TRBV7-9	TRBJ2-2	NA	TGTGCCAGCAGACGACCGGGGGGCACCGGGGAGCTGTTTTTT	CASRRPGGTGELFF
TRBD1	TRBV7-2	TRBJ2-6	NA	TGTGCCAGCAGCTTAGCCGGGACAGCCAGCTCTGGGGCCAACGTCCTGACTTTC	CASSLAGTASSGANVLTF
TRBD1	TRBV5-1	TRBJ2-2	once	TGCGCCAGCAGCCCAGGACAGGGAGCCGTCGTGCGGGGGGAGCTGTTTTTT	CASSPGQGAVVRGELFF
NA	TRBV9	TRBJ1-1	few	TGTGCCAGCAGCGTAGTACAGGGTTTGTCGGCTTTCTTT	CASSVVQGLSAFF
NA	TRBV7-7	TRBJ2-1	once	TGTGCTAGCAGCTTAGGCGTGCCCCGTATCGATGAGCAGTTCTTC	CASSLGVPRIDEQFF
TRBD1	TRBV5-1	TRBJ2-6	NA	TGCGCCAGCAGCACCGGACAGGCTGGGGCCAACGTCCTGACTTTC	CASSTGQAGANVLTF
NA	TRBV4-2	TRBJ1-1	NA	TGTGCCAGCAGCCAAAGCGGAGGAATCCCTTTGAACACTGAAGCTTTCTTT	CASSQSGGIPLNTEAFF